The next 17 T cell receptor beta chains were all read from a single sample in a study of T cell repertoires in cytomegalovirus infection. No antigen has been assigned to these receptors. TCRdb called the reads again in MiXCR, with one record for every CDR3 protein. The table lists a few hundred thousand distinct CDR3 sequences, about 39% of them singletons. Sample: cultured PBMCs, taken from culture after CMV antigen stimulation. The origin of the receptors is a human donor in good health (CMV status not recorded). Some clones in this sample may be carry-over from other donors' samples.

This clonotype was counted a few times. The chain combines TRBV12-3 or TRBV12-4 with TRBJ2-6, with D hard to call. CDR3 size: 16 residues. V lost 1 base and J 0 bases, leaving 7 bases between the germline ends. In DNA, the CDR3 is TGTGCCAGCAGTTTAGTTGCAGGCTCTGGGGCCAACGTCCTGACTTTC. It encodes CASSLVAGSGANVLTF.

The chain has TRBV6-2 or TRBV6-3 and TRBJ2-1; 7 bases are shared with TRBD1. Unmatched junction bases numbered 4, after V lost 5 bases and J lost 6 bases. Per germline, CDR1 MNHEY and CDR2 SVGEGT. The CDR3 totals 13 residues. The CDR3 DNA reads TGTGCCAGCAGTGACAGGGACGGCAATGAGCAGTTCTTC. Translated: CASSDRDGNEQFF.

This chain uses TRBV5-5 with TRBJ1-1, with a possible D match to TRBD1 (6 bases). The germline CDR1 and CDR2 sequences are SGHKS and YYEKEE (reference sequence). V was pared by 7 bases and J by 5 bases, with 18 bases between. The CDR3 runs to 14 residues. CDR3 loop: CASGTRGVSTEAFF. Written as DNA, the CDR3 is TGTGCCAGCGGGACGAGGGGGGTTTCTACTGAAGCTTTCTTT.

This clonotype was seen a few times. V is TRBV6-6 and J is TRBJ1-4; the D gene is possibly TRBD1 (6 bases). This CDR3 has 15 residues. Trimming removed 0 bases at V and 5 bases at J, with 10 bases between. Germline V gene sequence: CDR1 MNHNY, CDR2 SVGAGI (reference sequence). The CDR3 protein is CASSYSRRGNEKLFF. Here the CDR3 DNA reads TGTGCCAGCAGTTACTCGAGGAGGGGGAATGAAAAACTGTTTTTT.

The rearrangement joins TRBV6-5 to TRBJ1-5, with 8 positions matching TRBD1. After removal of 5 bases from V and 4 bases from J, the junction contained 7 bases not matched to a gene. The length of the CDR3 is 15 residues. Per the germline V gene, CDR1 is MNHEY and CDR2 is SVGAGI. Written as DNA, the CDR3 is TGTGCCAGCAGTCGCACCGGGACAGGTAATCAGCCCCAGCATTTT. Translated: CASSRTGTGNQPQHF.

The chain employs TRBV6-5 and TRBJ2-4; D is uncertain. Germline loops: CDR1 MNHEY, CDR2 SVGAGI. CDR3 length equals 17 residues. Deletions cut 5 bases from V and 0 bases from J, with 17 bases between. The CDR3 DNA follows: TGTGCCAGCAGTCGTACCTCAGGACCTATAGCCAAAAACATTCAGTACTTC. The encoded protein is CASSRTSGPIAKNIQYF.

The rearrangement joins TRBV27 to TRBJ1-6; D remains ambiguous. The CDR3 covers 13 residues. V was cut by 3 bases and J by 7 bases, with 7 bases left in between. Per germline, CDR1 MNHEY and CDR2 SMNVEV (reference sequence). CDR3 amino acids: CASSFSRNSPLHF. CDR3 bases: TGTGCCAGCAGTTTTAGTCGAAATTCACCCCTCCACTTT.

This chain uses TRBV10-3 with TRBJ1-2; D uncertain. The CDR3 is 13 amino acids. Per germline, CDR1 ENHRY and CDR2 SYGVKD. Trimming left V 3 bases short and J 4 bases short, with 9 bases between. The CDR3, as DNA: TGTGCCATCAGTGACCCGATCGGCTATGGCTACACCTTC. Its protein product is CAISDPIGYGYTF.

In nucleotides, the CDR3 is TGTGCCAGCACCGGGACAGGGGTTATACCCCAGCATTTT. It translates to CASTGTGVIPQHF. The chain has TRBV2 and TRBJ1-5; 10 bases fit TRBD1. The CDR3 sequence is 13 residues long. The V gene end was trimmed by 7 bases and the J gene end by 10 bases; junction bases not matched to a gene: 7. Germline CDR1 is SNHLY and CDR2 is FYNNEI.

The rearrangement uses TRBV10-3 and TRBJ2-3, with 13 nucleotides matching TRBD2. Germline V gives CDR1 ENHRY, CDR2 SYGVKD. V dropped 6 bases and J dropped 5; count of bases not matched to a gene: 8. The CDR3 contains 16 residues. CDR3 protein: CAISSGLAGVRDTQYF. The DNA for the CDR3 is TGTGCCATCAGCTCCGGACTAGCGGGAGTGCGAGATACGCAGTATTTT.

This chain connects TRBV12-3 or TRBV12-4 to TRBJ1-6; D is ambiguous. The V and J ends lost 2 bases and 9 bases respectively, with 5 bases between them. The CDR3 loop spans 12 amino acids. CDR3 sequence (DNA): TGTGCCAGCAGTTTACACTTTTCACCCCTCCACTTT. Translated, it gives CASSLHFSPLHF.

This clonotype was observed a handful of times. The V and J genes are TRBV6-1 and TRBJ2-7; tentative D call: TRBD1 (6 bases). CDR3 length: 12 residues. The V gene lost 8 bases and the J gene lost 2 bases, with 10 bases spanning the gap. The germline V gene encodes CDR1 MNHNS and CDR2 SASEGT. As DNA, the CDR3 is TGTGCCAGCCCGGACAGTACCTACGAGCAGTACTTC. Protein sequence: CASPDSTYEQYF.

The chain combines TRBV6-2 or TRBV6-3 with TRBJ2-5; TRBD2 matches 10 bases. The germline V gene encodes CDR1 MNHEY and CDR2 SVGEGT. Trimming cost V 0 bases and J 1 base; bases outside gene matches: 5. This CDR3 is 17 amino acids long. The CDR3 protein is CASSYSGLAPPQETQYF. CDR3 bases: TGTGCCAGCAGTTACTCGGGACTAGCGCCCCCCCAAGAGACCCAGTACTTC.

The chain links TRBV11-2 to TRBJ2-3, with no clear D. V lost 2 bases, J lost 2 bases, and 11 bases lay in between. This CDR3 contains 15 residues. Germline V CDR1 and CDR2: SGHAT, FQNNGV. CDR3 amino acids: CASSLIPAITDTQYF. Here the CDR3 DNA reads TGTGCCAGCAGCTTAATTCCAGCGATCACAGATACGCAGTATTTT.

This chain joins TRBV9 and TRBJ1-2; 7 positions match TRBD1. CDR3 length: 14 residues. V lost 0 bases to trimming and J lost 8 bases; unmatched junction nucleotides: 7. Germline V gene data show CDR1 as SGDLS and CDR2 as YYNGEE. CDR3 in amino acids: CASSVADRVKGYTF. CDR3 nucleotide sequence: TGTGCCAGCAGCGTAGCAGACAGGGTGAAAGGCTACACCTTC. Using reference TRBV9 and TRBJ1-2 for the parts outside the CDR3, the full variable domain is DSGVTQTPKHLITATGQRVTLRCSPRSGDLSVYWYQQSLDQGLQFLIQYYNGEERAKGNILERFSAQQFPDLHSELNLSSLELGDSALYFCASSVADRVKGYTFGSGTRLTVV.

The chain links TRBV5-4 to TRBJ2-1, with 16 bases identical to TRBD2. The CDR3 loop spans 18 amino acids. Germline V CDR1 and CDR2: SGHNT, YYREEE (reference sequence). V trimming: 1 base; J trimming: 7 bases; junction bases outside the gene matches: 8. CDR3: CASSLPGLAGGPENEQFF. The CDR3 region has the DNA TGTGCCAGCAGCTTGCCGGGACTAGCGGGGGGGCCGGAGAATGAGCAGTTCTTC.

The CDR3 sequence is CAISARQGVEKDTEAFF. The CDR3 DNA is TGTGCCATCAGTGCGCGACAGGGTGTGGAGAAGGACACTGAAGCTTTCTTT. The chain employs TRBV10-3 and TRBJ1-1, with 7 bases fitting TRBD1. Trimming cost V 4 bases and J 3 bases; bases outside gene matches: 14. In germline, CDR1 is ENHRY, CDR2 SYGVKD. The CDR3 totals 17 residues.